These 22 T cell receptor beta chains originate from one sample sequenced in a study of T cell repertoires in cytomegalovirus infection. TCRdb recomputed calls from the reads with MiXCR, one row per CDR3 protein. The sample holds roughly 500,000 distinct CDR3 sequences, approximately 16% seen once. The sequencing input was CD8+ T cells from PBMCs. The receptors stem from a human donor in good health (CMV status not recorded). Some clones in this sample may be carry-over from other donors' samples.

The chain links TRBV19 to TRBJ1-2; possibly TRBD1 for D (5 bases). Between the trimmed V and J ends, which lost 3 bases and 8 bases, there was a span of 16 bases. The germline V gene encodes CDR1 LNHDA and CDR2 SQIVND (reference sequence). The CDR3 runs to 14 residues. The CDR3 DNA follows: TGTGCCAGTAGTATTACTACAGGTCCTGGCGGCTACACCTTC. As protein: CASSITTGPGGYTF.

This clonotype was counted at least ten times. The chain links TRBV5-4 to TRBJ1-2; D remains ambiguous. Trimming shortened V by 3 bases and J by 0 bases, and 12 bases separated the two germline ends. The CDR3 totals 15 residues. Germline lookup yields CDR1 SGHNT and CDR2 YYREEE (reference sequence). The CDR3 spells CASSSISVANYGYTF. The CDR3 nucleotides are TGTGCCAGCAGCTCCATAAGTGTAGCTAACTATGGCTACACCTTC.

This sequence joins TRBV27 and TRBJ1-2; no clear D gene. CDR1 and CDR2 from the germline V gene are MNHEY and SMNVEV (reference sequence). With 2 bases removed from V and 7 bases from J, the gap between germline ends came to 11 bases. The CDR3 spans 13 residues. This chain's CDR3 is CASSLRGLGGYTF. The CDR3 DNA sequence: TGTGCCAGCAGTTTACGAGGGTTGGGTGGCTACACCTTC.

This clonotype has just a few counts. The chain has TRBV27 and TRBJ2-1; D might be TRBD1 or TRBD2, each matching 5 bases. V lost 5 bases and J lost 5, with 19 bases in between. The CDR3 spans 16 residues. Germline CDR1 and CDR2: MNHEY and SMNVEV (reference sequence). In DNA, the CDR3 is TGTGCCAGCAGTCTTGACCCGGGGACGGAAGACAATGAGCAGTTCTTC. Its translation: CASSLDPGTEDNEQFF.

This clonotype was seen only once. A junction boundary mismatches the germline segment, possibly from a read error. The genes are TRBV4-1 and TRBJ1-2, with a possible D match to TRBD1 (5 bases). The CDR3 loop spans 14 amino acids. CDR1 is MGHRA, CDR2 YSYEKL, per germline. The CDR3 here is CASSSLQGVYGYTF. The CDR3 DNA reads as TGCGCAAGCAGCTCGCTGCAGGGAGTCTATGGCTACACCTTC.

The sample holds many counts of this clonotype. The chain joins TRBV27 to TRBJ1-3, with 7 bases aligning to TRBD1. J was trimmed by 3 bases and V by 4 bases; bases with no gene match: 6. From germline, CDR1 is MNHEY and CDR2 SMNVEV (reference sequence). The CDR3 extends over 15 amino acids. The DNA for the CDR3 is TGTGCCAGCAGTTCGAAAACAGGGGTTGGAAACACCATATATTTT. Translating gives CASSSKTGVGNTIYF.

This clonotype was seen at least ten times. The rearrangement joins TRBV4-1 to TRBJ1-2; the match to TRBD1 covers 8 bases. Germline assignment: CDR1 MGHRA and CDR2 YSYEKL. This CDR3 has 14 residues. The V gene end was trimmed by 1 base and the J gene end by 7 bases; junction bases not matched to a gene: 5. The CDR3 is CASSQGQGSAGYTF. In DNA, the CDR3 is TGCGCCAGCAGCCAAGGACAGGGGTCAGCTGGCTACACCTTC.

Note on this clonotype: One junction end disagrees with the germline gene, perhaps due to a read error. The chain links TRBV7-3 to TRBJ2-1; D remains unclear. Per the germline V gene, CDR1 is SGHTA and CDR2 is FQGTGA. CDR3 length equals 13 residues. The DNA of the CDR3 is TGTGCCAGCAGCGCCGTGTCTTACAAGGAGCAGTTCTTC. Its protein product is CASSAVSYKEQFF.

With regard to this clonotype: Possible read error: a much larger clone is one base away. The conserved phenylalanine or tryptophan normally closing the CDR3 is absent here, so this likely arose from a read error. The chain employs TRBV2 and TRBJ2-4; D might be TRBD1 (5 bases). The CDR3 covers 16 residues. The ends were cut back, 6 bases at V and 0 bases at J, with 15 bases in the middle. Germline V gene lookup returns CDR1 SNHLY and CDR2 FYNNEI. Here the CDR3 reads CASRDLDILAKNIQYL. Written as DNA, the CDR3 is TGTGCCAGCAGGGACCTGGACATCCTAGCCAAAAACATTCAGTACTTA.

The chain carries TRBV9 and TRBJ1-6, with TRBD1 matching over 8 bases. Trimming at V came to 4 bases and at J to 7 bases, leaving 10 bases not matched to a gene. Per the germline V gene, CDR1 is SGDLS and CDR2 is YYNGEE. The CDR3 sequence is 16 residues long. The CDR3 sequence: CASSNSAGQVNSPLHF. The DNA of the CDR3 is TGTGCCAGCAGCAATTCGGCGGGACAGGTCAATTCACCCCTCCACTTT.

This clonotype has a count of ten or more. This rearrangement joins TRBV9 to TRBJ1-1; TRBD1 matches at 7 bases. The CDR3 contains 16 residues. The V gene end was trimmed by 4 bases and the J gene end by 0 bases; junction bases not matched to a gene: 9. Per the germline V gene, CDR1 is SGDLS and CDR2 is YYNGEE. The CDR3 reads CASSPRTGALNTEAFF. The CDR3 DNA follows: TGTGCCAGCAGCCCACGGACAGGAGCCTTGAACACTGAAGCTTTCTTT. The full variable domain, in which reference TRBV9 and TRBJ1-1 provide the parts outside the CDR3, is DSGVTQTPKHLITATGQRVTLRCSPRSGDLSVYWYQQSLDQGLQFLIQYYNGEERAKGNILERFSAQQFPDLHSELNLSSLELGDSALYFCASSPRTGALNTEAFFGQGTRLTVV.

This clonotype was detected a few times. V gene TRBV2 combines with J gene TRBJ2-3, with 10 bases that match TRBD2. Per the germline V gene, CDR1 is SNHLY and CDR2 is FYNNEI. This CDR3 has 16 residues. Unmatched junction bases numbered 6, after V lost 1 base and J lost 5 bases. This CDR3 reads CASSEGKRGGQDTQYF. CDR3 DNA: TGTGCCAGCAGTGAAGGAAAGCGGGGGGGCCAAGATACGCAGTATTTT.

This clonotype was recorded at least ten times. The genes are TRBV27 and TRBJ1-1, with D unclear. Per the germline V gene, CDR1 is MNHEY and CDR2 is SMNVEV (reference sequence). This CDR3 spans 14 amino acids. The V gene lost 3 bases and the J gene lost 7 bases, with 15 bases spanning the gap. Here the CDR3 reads CASSFVRWGDEAFF. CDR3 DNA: TGTGCCAGCAGTTTTGTCCGCTGGGGTGATGAAGCTTTCTTT.

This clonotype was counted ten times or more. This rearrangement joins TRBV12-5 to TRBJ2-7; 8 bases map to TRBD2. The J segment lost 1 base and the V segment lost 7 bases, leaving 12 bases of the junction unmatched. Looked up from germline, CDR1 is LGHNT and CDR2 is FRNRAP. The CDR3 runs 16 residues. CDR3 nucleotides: TGTGCTAGTGTTTCTTCCGGGAGGGAGACGTCCTACGAGCAGTACTTC. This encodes CASVSSGRETSYEQYF.

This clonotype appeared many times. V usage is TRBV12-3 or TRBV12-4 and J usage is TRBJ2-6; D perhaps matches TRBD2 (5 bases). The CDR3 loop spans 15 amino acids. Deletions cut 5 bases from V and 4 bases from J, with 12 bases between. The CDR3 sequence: CASSTPGVGANVLTF. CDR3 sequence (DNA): TGTGCCAGCAGTACCCCCGGGGTCGGGGCCAACGTCCTGACTTTC.

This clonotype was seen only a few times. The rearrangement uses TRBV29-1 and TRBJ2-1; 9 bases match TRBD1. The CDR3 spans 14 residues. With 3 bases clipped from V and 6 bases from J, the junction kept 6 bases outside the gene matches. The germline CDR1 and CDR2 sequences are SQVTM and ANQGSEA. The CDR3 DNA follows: TGCAGCGTTGATGACAGGGGGGAGGGCAATGAGCAGTTCTTC. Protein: CSVDDRGEGNEQFF.

CDR3 nucleotide sequence: TGTGCCAGCGGGAAAGGGGGACAGCCCTACGAGCAGTACTTC. Protein product: CASGKGGQPYEQYF. The J gene is TRBJ2-7, the V gene TRBV27; 7 nucleotides match TRBD1. This CDR3 spans 14 amino acids. The trim removed 8 bases at V and 2 bases at J, leaving 9 bases unmatched. CDR1 and CDR2 from the germline V gene are MNHEY and SMNVEV (reference sequence).

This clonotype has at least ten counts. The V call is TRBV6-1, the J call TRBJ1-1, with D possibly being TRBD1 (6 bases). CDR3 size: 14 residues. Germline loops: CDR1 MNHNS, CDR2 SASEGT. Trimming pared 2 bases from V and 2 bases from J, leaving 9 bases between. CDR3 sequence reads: CASSEYRANTEAFF. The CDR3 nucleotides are TGTGCCAGCAGTGAATACAGGGCCAACACTGAAGCTTTCTTT.

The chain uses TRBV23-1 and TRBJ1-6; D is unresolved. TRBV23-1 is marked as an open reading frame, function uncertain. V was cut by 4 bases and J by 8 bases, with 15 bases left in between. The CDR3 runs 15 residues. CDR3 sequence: CASSPYTKWYSPLHF. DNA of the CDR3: TGCGCCAGCAGTCCTTATACTAAATGGTATTCACCCCTCCACTTT.

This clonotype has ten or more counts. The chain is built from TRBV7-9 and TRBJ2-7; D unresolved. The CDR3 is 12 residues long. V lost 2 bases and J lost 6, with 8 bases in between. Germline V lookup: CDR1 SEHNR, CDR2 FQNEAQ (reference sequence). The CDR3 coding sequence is TGTGCCAGCAGCTTATCGGAAAGCGAGCAGTACTTC. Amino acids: CASSLSESEQYF. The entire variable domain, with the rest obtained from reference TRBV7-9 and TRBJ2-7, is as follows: DTGVSQNPRHKITKRGQNVTFRCDPISEHNRLYWYRQTLGQGPEFLTYFQNEAQLEKSRLLSDRFSAERPKGSFSTLEIQRTEQGDSAMYLCASSLSESEQYFGPGTRLTVT.

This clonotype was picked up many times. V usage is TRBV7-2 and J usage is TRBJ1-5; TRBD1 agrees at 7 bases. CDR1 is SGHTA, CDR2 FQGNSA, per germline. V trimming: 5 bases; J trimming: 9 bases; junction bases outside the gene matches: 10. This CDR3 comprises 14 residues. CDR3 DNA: TGTGCCAGCAGCCGACAGGGTACCGGAGCGCCCCAGCATTTT. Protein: CASSRQGTGAPQHF.

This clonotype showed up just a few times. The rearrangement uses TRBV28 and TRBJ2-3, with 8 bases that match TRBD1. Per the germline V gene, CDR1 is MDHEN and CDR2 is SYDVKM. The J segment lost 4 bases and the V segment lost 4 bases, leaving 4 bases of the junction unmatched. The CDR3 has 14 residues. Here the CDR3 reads CASSSDRGPDTQYF. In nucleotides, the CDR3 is TGTGCCAGCAGTTCCGACAGGGGTCCAGATACGCAGTATTTT.